Shown below are 20 T cell receptor beta chains from a single sample sequenced in a study of control samples from healthy donors and cancer patients. Using immunoSEQ multiplex PCR, the repertoire was profiled, and TCRdb retains in-frame clones only, with some absent. The sample includes around 230,000 clones, 85% to 95% seen only once; the top ten take about 1.6%. The source material was blood. The receptors come from a man between 45 and 60 years old in good health.

This sequence joins TRBV5-3 and TRBJ1-2; a weak D match, TRBD1 (5 bases). TRBV5-3 is an ORF, with its function uncertain. V was cut by 8 bases and J by 3 bases, with 14 bases left in between. The CDR3 totals 13 residues. The CDR3: CASIPDRDYGYTF. The CDR3 DNA reads TGTGCCAGTATACCAGACAGAGACTATGGCTACACCTTC.

The CDR3 is CASNDIGRVISPLHF. CDR3 sequence (DNA): TGTGCCAGCAACGATATAGGCAGGGTAATTTCACCCCTCCACTTT. This chain links TRBV6-6 with TRBJ1-6, with D possibly matching TRBD1 (5 bases). Looked up from germline, CDR1 is MNHNY and CDR2 is SVGAGI (reference sequence). This CDR3 has 15 residues. V lost 7 bases and J lost 9, with 19 bases in between.

V is TRBV18 and J is TRBJ2-7; TRBD2 aligns across 11 bases. The V segment lost 5 bases and the J segment 3 bases; nucleotides outside the gene matches: 9. Germline loops: CDR1 KGHSH, CDR2 LQKENI. The CDR3 is 16 residues long. The CDR3 spells CASSGYSGGDIYEQYF. The CDR3 DNA follows: TGTGCCAGCTCAGGATATAGCGGGGGGGATATCTACGAGCAGTACTTC.

The rearrangement links TRBV6-5 to TRBJ1-1, with D hard to call. The CDR3 contains 12 residues. Germline-derived CDR1 and CDR2 are MNHEY and SVGAGI. Trimming shortened V by 10 bases and J by 3 bases, and 12 bases separated the two germline ends. The CDR3 DNA follows: TGTGCCACCCGAGGACTCTACACTGAAGCTTTCTTT. Encoded protein: CATRGLYTEAFF.

The rearrangement joins TRBV19 to TRBJ2-3; 8 positions agree with TRBD1. The CDR3 contains 13 residues. Germline loops: CDR1 LNHDA, CDR2 SQIVND (reference sequence). The V gene end was trimmed by 9 bases and the J gene end by 1 base; junction bases not matched to a gene: 3. The CDR3 DNA reads as TGTGCCAGCCGGGACAGGCGCACAGATACGCAGTATTTT. Residues: CASRDRRTDTQYF.

This chain joins TRBV28 and TRBJ2-7; no clear D. V was shortened by 5 bases and J by 5 bases, with 7 bases between the two germline ends. CDR3 length: 11 amino acids. The germline V gene encodes CDR1 MDHEN and CDR2 SYDVKM. The CDR3 reads CASSPRDEQYV. As DNA, the CDR3 is TGTGCCAGCAGTCCCCGGGACGAGCAGTACGTC.

V gene TRBV19 combines with J gene TRBJ1-1; 7 nucleotides match TRBD1. J lost 6 bases, V lost 5 bases, and 9 bases had no gene match. Germline assignment: CDR1 LNHDA and CDR2 SQIVND (reference sequence). The CDR3 covers 14 residues. CDR3 protein: CASSVRQGFAEAFF. The CDR3 DNA sequence: TGTGCCAGTAGTGTCAGACAGGGCTTCGCTGAAGCTTTCTTT. Full variable domain (remainder filled in from reference TRBV19 and TRBJ1-1): DGGITQSPKYLFRKEGQNVTLSCEQNLNHDAMYWYRQDPGQGLRLIYYSQIVNDFQKGDIAEGYSVSREKKESFPLTVTSAQKNPTAFYLCASSVRQGFAEAFFGQGTRLTVV.

The V and J genes are TRBV3-1 (or the pseudogene TRBV3-2) and TRBJ1-4; D is ambiguous. The V and J ends lost 4 bases and 5 bases respectively, with 14 bases between them. In germline, CDR1 is LGHDT, CDR2 YNNKEL (reference sequence). The CDR3 contains 15 residues. The CDR3 sequence: CASSPPGAPNEKLFF. Written as DNA, the CDR3 is TGTGCCAGCAGCCCCCCCGGAGCACCAAATGAAAAACTGTTTTTT.

The chain links TRBV12-5 to TRBJ2-7, with D uncertain. Trimming left V 2 bases short and J 2 bases short, with 7 bases between. Germline lookup yields CDR1 LGHNT and CDR2 FRNRAP. The length of the CDR3 is 13 residues. In nucleotides, the CDR3 is TGTGCTAGTGGTTTGCCCCCGGCCTACGAGCAGTACGTC. This codes for CASGLPPAYEQYV.

This chain connects TRBV19 to TRBJ1-2, with TRBD1 as a possible D gene (5 bases). Trimming stripped 6 bases from V and 4 bases from J, with 21 bases between. The length of the CDR3 is 16 residues. The V gene's germline CDR1 is LNHDA and CDR2 SQIVND (reference sequence). The CDR3 spells CASRKNVGPVTYGYTF. CDR3 in DNA: TGTGCCAGTAGGAAAAATGTGGGACCGGTAACCTATGGCTACACCTTC.

This clone showed up just once. The chain joins TRBV9 to TRBJ2-5; no reliable D call. CDR3 length equals 14 residues. Trimming shortened V by 2 bases and J by 2 bases, and 10 bases separated the two germline ends. Per germline, CDR1 SGDLS and CDR2 YYNGEE. As DNA, the CDR3 is TGTGCCAGCAGCGTTAGTAGCCTTCAAGAGACCCAGTACTTC. Translation gives CASSVSSLQETQYF.

The chain recombines TRBV7-2 with TRBJ2-7, with a tentative D call TRBD2 (6 bases). CDR1 and CDR2 from the germline V gene are SGHTA and FQGNSA. V lost 1 base and J lost 5, with 12 bases in between. This CDR3 region has 14 residues. This CDR3 is CASSLDRGRHEQYF. In DNA form, the CDR3 reads TGTGCCAGCAGCTTAGACCGAGGGAGGCACGAGCAGTACTTC.

The rearrangement uses TRBV11-2 and TRBJ1-2; a possible D gene is TRBD1 (5 bases). The CDR3 has 16 amino acids. The V gene lost 4 bases and the J gene lost 4 bases, with 19 bases spanning the gap. Looked up from germline, CDR1 is SGHAT and CDR2 is FQNNGV. CDR3: CASSSLEGPQGYGYTF. CDR3 nucleotides: TGTGCCAGCAGCTCTTTGGAGGGACCGCAAGGCTATGGCTACACCTTC.

The J gene is TRBJ1-1, the V gene TRBV4-1; tentatively, D is TRBD1 (6 bases). Deletions cut 4 bases from V and 5 bases from J, with 17 bases between. Per germline, CDR1 MGHRA and CDR2 YSYEKL. This CDR3 spans 15 amino acids. CDR3 region: CASSRGEGGDTEAFF. The CDR3 bases are TGCGCCAGCAGCCGGGGAGAGGGGGGTGATACTGAAGCTTTCTTT.

The chain combines TRBV5-1 with TRBJ1-3; no reliable D call. The ends were cut back, 4 bases at V and 0 bases at J, with 14 bases in the middle. The CDR3 has 16 residues. From germline, CDR1 is SGHRS and CDR2 YFSETQ. The CDR3 spells CASSGAVYNSGNTIYF. The CDR3, as DNA: TGCGCCAGCAGCGGAGCGGTTTACAACTCTGGAAACACCATATATTTT. The full variable domain, in which reference TRBV5-1 and TRBJ1-3 provide the parts outside the CDR3, is KAGVTQTPRYLIKTRGQQVTLSCSPISGHRSVSWYQQTPGQGLQFLFEYFSETQRNKGNFPGRFSGRQFSNSRSEMNVSTLELGDSALYLCASSGAVYNSGNTIYFGEGSWLTVV.

The chain employs TRBV2 and TRBJ1-1, with D hard to call. The CDR3 is 15 amino acids. Deletions cut 4 bases from V and 0 bases from J, with 12 bases between. The germline V gene has CDR1 SNHLY and CDR2 FYNNEI. The CDR3 spells CASSGRENMNTEAFF. The CDR3 DNA sequence: TGTGCCAGCAGTGGTAGAGAAAACATGAACACTGAAGCTTTCTTT. Looking up the rest from reference TRBV2 and TRBJ1-1 gives the full variable domain: EPEVTQTPSHQVTQMGQEVILRCVPISNHLYFYWYRQILGQKVEFLVSFYNNEISEKSEIFDDQFSVERPDGSNFTLKIRSTKLEDSAMYFCASSGRENMNTEAFFGQGTRLTVV.

The gene calls are TRBV19 and TRBJ2-5, with 9 bases aligning to TRBD1. V shed 4 bases and J 1 base; nucleotides not matched to a gene: 10. CDR3 size: 17 residues. Germline V gene data show CDR1 as LNHDA and CDR2 as SQIVND (reference sequence). This CDR3 reads CASSTSGTGPGQETQYF. The CDR3 nucleotides are TGTGCCAGTAGTACCTCCGGGACAGGGCCTGGCCAAGAGACCCAGTACTTC.

The chain is built from TRBV2 and TRBJ1-2; D perhaps matches TRBD1 (5 bases). The CDR3 covers 14 residues. The V and J ends lost 1 base and 8 bases respectively, with 14 bases between them. Germline loops: CDR1 SNHLY, CDR2 FYNNEI. CDR3 DNA: TGTGCCAGCAGTGAAGATTGGGGCGCTGACGGCTACACCTTC. Translation: CASSEDWGADGYTF.

The CDR3 DNA is TGTGCCAGCAGCTCAACCGCCCTGTATTACAATGAGCAGTTCTTC. This sequence encodes CASSSTALYYNEQFF. The chain links TRBV7-2 to TRBJ2-1; no clear D gene. The CDR3 totals 15 residues. Trimming stripped 4 bases from V and 4 bases from J, with 14 bases between. Germline CDR1 and CDR2: SGHTA and FQGNSA.

In its sample, this clone was seen once. The chain joins TRBV20-1 to TRBJ2-2; 7 nucleotides agree with TRBD2. Germline CDR1 is DFQATT and CDR2 is SNEGSKA (reference sequence). The junction had 5 bases not matched to a gene; V was cut back by 3 bases and J by 4 bases. The CDR3 extends over 14 amino acids. The CDR3 DNA reads TGCAGTGCTAGTCTCGGCGGGGGCACCGGGGAGCTGTTTTTT. Translating it yields CSASLGGGTGELFF.